This T cell receptor beta chain was obtained from a study of cytomegalovirus exposure and HLA in healthy donors. There are 17 residues in the CDR3. V was clipped by 0 bases and J by 1 base; unmatched bases: 5. Germline V gene sequence: CDR1 MGHRA, CDR2 YSYEKL. At sampling all donors were nominally healthy, likely with unrecorded immune exposures. This PCR relied on a set of 60 Vbeta primers and 13 Jbeta primers. The protocol was immunoSEQ multiplex PCR, while the TCRdb copy is restricted to in-frame clones and leaves out a portion. The sample carries around 110,000 clones, approximately 79% recorded once.

V is TRBV4-1 and J is TRBJ2-5; 10 nucleotides agree with TRBD2. This TCR was sampled from a man aged 60 to 75 in good health and CMV-seronegative. The sequencing input was PBMCs. This CDR3 reads CASSQDPPSGGQETQYF. CDR3 sequence (DNA): TGCGCCAGCAGCCAAGATCCTCCTAGCGGGGGCCAAGAGACCCAGTACTTC.